The 12 T cell receptor beta chains given below trace back to one sample, sequenced in a study of shared clonotypes between healthy human individuals. TCRdb's copy holds only in-frame clones and misses some; the assay was immunoSEQ multiplex PCR. The top ten hold roughly 0.82% of the sample, which has over 950,000 clones, roughly 80% seen once. What was sequenced was memory CD4+ T cells from PBMCs. Described subset: CD45RA-negative fraction. These receptors were obtained from a man aged 18 to 35 in good health. Some clones in this sample may be carry-over from other donors' samples.

The J gene is TRBJ1-5, the V gene TRBV6-1; D is unclear. Germline CDR1 and CDR2: MNHNS and SASEGT. The V gene lost 7 bases and the J gene lost 2 bases, with 9 bases spanning the gap. There are 13 residues in the CDR3. The CDR3 DNA reads as TGTGCCAGCACCTTCGCTGGCAATCAGCCCCAGCATTTT. Protein: CASTFAGNQPQHF.

The chain couples TRBV2 to TRBJ1-4; 9 nucleotides align to TRBD1. The trim removed 9 bases at V and 5 bases at J, leaving 10 bases unmatched. This CDR3 spans 15 amino acids. Germline V CDR1 and CDR2: SNHLY, FYNNEI. The CDR3 is CASRSGGQGNEKLFF. DNA for the CDR3: TGTGCCAGTAGGTCAGGGGGACAGGGAAATGAAAAACTGTTTTTT.

The V and J genes are TRBV30 and TRBJ1-2; D is possibly TRBD1 (6 bases). CDR1 and CDR2 (germline): GTSNPN, SVGIG (reference sequence). V gave up 2 bases and J gave up 4 bases, with 11 bases separating them. This CDR3 region has 13 residues. The CDR3 loop is CAWSRGESYGYTF. The CDR3 bases are TGTGCCTGGAGTAGGGGGGAAAGCTATGGCTACACCTTC.

The chain combines TRBV7-7 with TRBJ2-7; 9 nucleotides match TRBD1. Germline V lookup: CDR1 SSHAT, CDR2 FNYEAQ (reference sequence). The CDR3 has 15 residues. After removal of 5 bases from V and 6 bases from J, the junction contained 11 bases not matched to a gene. The CDR3 bases are TGTGCCAGCAGCCCGGGACAGGGATTTTCCACCGAGCAGTACTTC. Its translation: CASSPGQGFSTEQYF.

In its sample, this clone was seen a few times. This rearrangement joins TRBV28 to TRBJ2-3; 9 bases are a match to TRBD2. Unmatched junction bases numbered 7, after V lost 8 bases and J lost 4 bases. Germline V gives CDR1 MDHEN, CDR2 SYDVKM. The CDR3 covers 14 residues. CDR3 loop: CASSSSGIADTQYF. In DNA, the CDR3 is TGTGCCAGCTCCTCTAGCGGGATAGCAGATACGCAGTATTTT.

The DNA for the CDR3 is TGCAGCGTTGTTAGCGGGAGCACAGATACGCAGTATTTT. Amino acid sequence: CSVVSGSTDTQYF. V is TRBV29-1 and J is TRBJ2-3; 7 bases are a match to TRBD2. Germline trimming cut 4 bases from V and 0 bases from J; bases unmatched to any gene: 1. Germline loops: CDR1 SQVTM, CDR2 ANQGSEA. The CDR3 sequence is 13 residues long.

V is TRBV5-1 and J is TRBJ1-1; D unresolved. Looked up from germline, CDR1 is SGHRS and CDR2 is YFSETQ. V was shortened by 0 bases and J by 5 bases, with 14 bases between the two germline ends. The CDR3 covers 15 residues. Here the CDR3 reads CASSLDWQLSTEAFF. In DNA form, the CDR3 reads TGCGCCAGCAGCTTGGATTGGCAGTTATCGACTGAAGCTTTCTTT.

The gene calls are TRBV30 and TRBJ2-7; D may be TRBD2 (5 bases). Germline values: CDR1 GTSNPN, CDR2 SVGIG (reference sequence). V was shortened by 0 bases and J by 3 bases, with 12 bases between the two germline ends. This CDR3 region has 14 residues. The CDR3 protein is CAWSVRGRSYEQYF. The CDR3 bases are TGTGCCTGGAGTGTACGTGGGAGAAGCTACGAGCAGTACTTC.

The chain recombines TRBV7-3 with TRBJ2-5; 7 nucleotides match TRBD1. J lost 5 bases, V lost 5 bases, and 5 bases had no gene match. The CDR3 spans 13 residues. Germline V gene lookup returns CDR1 SGHTA and CDR2 FQGTGA. Here the CDR3 DNA reads TGTGCCAGCAGCCAAACAGGGGTTGAGACCCAGTACTTC. Its protein is CASSQTGVETQYF.

The chain has TRBV28 and TRBJ1-5, with 7 nucleotides matching TRBD1. Germline values: CDR1 MDHEN, CDR2 SYDVKM. The CDR3 is 15 amino acids. Losses at the gene ends were 9 bases for V and 0 bases for J; bases not matched to a gene: 8. The CDR3 DNA reads as TGTGCCAGTACCCGACAGGGCTATAGCAATCAGCCCCAGCATTTT. It codes for CASTRQGYSNQPQHF. Drawing the rest from reference TRBV28 and TRBJ1-5, the complete variable domain is DVKVTQSSRYLVKRTGEKVFLECVQDMDHENMFWYRQDPGLGLRLIYFSYDVKMKEKGDIPEGYSVSREKKERFSLILESASTNQTSMYLCASTRQGYSNQPQHFGDGTRLSIL.

V and J are TRBV6-1 and TRBJ2-3; TRBD2 agrees at 14 bases. After removal of 6 bases from V and 4 bases from J, the junction contained 3 bases not matched to a gene. CDR1 and CDR2 from the germline V gene are MNHNS and SASEGT. The CDR3 totals 15 residues. The CDR3 is CASRKGLAGADTQYF. The CDR3 nucleotides are TGTGCCAGCAGGAAGGGACTAGCGGGAGCAGATACGCAGTATTTT.

The V call is TRBV6-5, the J call TRBJ2-7; 9 positions match TRBD1. This CDR3 spans 15 amino acids. Germline V gene lookup returns CDR1 MNHEY and CDR2 SVGAGI. V shed 0 bases, J shed 5 bases, and the junction held 5 bases outside the gene matches. CDR3 bases: TGTGCCAGCAGTTACTCAGGACAGGGGAACAACGAGCAGTACTTC. This encodes CASSYSGQGNNEQYF.